The 26 T cell receptor beta chains reported below all come from one sample, sequenced in a study of T cell responses to AZD1222 COVID-19 vaccine. The assay was immunoSEQ multiplex PCR, and TCRdb's table has in-frame clones only and misses some. Among about 54,000 clones listed, 70% to 90% were seen once. The sample was peripheral blood, taken 28 days after the second AZD1222 dose. These receptors were taken from an adult who received the AZD1222 COVID-19 vaccine.

The chain has TRBV24-1 and TRBJ2-5; D call uncertain. V lost 1 base, J lost 4 bases, and 12 bases lay in between. Per germline, CDR1 KGHDR and CDR2 SFDVKD. This CDR3 comprises 15 residues. CDR3 amino acids: CATSDFGRLGETQYF. The CDR3 region has the DNA TGTGCCACCAGTGATTTTGGAAGATTGGGAGAGACCCAGTACTTC.

The chain combines TRBV19 with TRBJ2-7; D unclear. The CDR3 loop spans 14 amino acids. V lost 6 bases and J lost 1, with 13 bases in between. CDR1 is LNHDA, CDR2 SQIVND, per germline (reference sequence). The CDR3 nucleotides are TGTGCCAGTAGCCAAGGCACAGAGTCCTACGAGCAGTACTTC. Amino acids: CASSQGTESYEQYF.

The chain combines TRBV19 with TRBJ1-5; 9 positions match TRBD1. Losses at the gene ends were 7 bases for V and 6 bases for J; bases not matched to a gene: 4. This CDR3 is built from 13 residues. CDR1 and CDR2 from the germline V gene are LNHDA and SQIVND (reference sequence). DNA of the CDR3: TGTGCCAGTACCGGGACAGGGAGTCAGCCCCAGCATTTT. It codes for CASTGTGSQPQHF. Complete variable domain (other parts from reference TRBV19 and TRBJ1-5): DGGITQSPKYLFRKEGQNVTLSCEQNLNHDAMYWYRQDPGQGLRLIYYSQIVNDFQKGDIAEGYSVSREKKESFPLTVTSAQKNPTAFYLCASTGTGSQPQHFGDGTRLSIL.

J is TRBJ1-1 and V is TRBV5-1, with D tentatively TRBD1 (5 bases). Germline V gene data show CDR1 as SGHRS and CDR2 as YFSETQ. This CDR3 has 15 amino acids. V lost 0 bases, J lost 5 bases, and 14 bases lay in between. Written as DNA, the CDR3 is TGCGCCAGCAGCTTGGCTGGGGGAGTAGGAACTGAAGCTTTCTTT. Residues: CASSLAGGVGTEAFF.

The chain uses TRBV7-6 and TRBJ2-1; 12 bases match TRBD2. The CDR3 totals 16 residues. Germline V gene sequence: CDR1 SGHVS, CDR2 FNYEAQ. Trimming removed 2 bases from V and 5 bases from J; junction bases left unmatched: 4. CDR3 amino acids: CASSLPGTSGHNEQFF. The CDR3 bases are TGTGCCAGCAGCTTACCGGGGACTAGCGGGCACAATGAGCAGTTCTTC.

The chain uses TRBV24-1 and TRBJ2-5, with no clear D. CDR3 length: 14 amino acids. V was clipped by 9 bases and J by 2 bases, with 15 bases between them. Germline V CDR1 and CDR2: KGHDR, SFDVKD. In nucleotides, the CDR3 is TGTGCCACCGCCTCTCGGAGAAGACAAGAGACCCAGTACTTC. Protein product: CATASRRRQETQYF.

About this clone: Other DNA variants within this sample encode the same CDR3. V gene TRBV7-9 combines with J gene TRBJ1-5; no definite D call. V lost 4 bases and J 6 bases, leaving 7 bases between the germline ends. The V gene's germline CDR1 is SEHNR and CDR2 FQNEAQ (reference sequence). The CDR3 is 12 residues long. CDR3 protein: CASSSVGQPQHF. CDR3 bases: TGTGCCAGCAGCTCAGTGGGTCAGCCCCAGCATTTT.

This clone has more than one count but fewer than ten. Here the CDR3 DNA reads TGCGCCAGCAGTGAACCGGGACTAGCGGGAGGGTCGAACACCGGGGAGCTGTTTTTT. It is translated as CASSEPGLAGGSNTGELFF. The chain employs TRBV10-2 and TRBJ2-2; 16 bases agree with TRBD2. Germline CDR1 WSHSY, CDR2 SAAADI. CDR3 length equals 19 residues. The J segment lost 0 bases and the V segment lost 3 bases, leaving 4 bases of the junction unmatched.

V and J are TRBV19 and TRBJ1-4; TRBD1 might be the D (6 bases). The CDR3 covers 16 residues. The germline V and J ends were trimmed by 5 bases and 6 bases, with 19 bases remaining between them. Germline V gives CDR1 LNHDA, CDR2 SQIVND (reference sequence). The CDR3 coding sequence is TGTGCCAGTAGTGCCGACACAGGGAGTGATTATGAAAAACTGTTTTTT. This encodes CASSADTGSDYEKLFF.

The chain joins TRBV6-5 to TRBJ2-2; D unresolved. Germline lookup yields CDR1 MNHEY and CDR2 SVGAGI. V was clipped by 7 bases and J by 3 bases, with 12 bases between them. This CDR3 has 14 amino acids. The CDR3 coding sequence is TGTGCCAGCAAGTGGACCGCACACACCGGGGAGCTGTTTTTT. Amino acid sequence: CASKWTAHTGELFF.

This chain uses TRBV5-4 with TRBJ1-1; D unclear. Germline CDR1 reads SGHNT; CDR2 reads YYREEE (reference sequence). The germline V and J ends were trimmed by 0 bases and 0 bases, with 12 bases remaining between them. The CDR3 runs 16 residues. The CDR3 loop reads CASSLAERFLNTEAFF. CDR3 coding DNA: TGTGCCAGCAGCTTGGCCGAGAGATTCTTGAACACTGAAGCTTTCTTT.

The chain combines TRBV25-1 with TRBJ2-1, with TRBD1 matching 8 bases. CDR1 is MGHDK, CDR2 SYGVNS, per germline. This CDR3 contains 15 residues. V shed 4 bases, J shed 4 bases, and the junction held 6 bases outside the gene matches. Here the CDR3 DNA reads TGTGCCAGCAGTGTATCCGGGACAGGTTACAATGAGCAGTTCTTC. This translates into CASSVSGTGYNEQFF.

The V call is TRBV5-1, the J call TRBJ1-5, with D unresolved. The CDR3 is made up of 13 amino acids. Germline-derived CDR1 and CDR2 are SGHRS and YFSETQ. The V gene lost 0 bases and the J gene lost 4 bases, with 5 bases spanning the gap. DNA of the CDR3: TGCGCCAGCAGCTTGGAGGTTAATCAGCCCCAGCATTTT. It translates to CASSLEVNQPQHF.

The chain employs TRBV3-1 (or the pseudogene TRBV3-2) and TRBJ1-4; 8 bases are shared with TRBD1. V lost 3 bases and J lost 8; bases outside the gene matches: 2. This CDR3 is 13 amino acids long. Germline V gene data show CDR1 as LGHDT and CDR2 as YNNKEL (reference sequence). In DNA form, the CDR3 reads TGTGCCAGCAGCCACCGGACAGGGGAAAAACTGTTTTTT. Encoded protein: CASSHRTGEKLFF.

The chain links TRBV29-1 to TRBJ2-7; 10 positions agree with TRBD2. CDR1 SQVTM and CDR2 ANQGSEA come from the germline V gene. V trimming: 3 bases; J trimming: 2 bases; junction bases outside the gene matches: 4. The CDR3 contains 14 residues. CDR3 sequence: CSVDGLAGAYEQYF. CDR3 DNA sequence: TGCAGCGTTGATGGTCTAGCGGGAGCCTACGAGCAGTACTTC.

The gene calls are TRBV2 and TRBJ1-5; no clear D. The CDR3 is 14 amino acids. Deletions cut 5 bases from V and 5 bases from J, with 13 bases between. CDR1 SNHLY and CDR2 FYNNEI come from the germline V gene. In DNA, the CDR3 is TGTGCCAGCAGTACGGCCTACCAGGATCAGCCCCAGCATTTT. Protein: CASSTAYQDQPQHF.

The V gene is TRBV7-9, the J gene TRBJ2-3, with D perhaps given as TRBD1 or TRBD2 (6 bases each). This CDR3 spans 14 amino acids. The germline V gene has CDR1 SEHNR and CDR2 FQNEAQ (reference sequence). Trimming shortened V by 7 bases and J by 5 bases, and 16 bases separated the two germline ends. The CDR3 reads CASNMAEGGDTQYF. The CDR3 DNA is TGTGCCAGCAATATGGCGGAGGGGGGAGATACGCAGTATTTT.

DNA of the CDR3: TGTGCCAGCAGTCGCATTCCCACCGGGGAGCTGTTTTTT. This translates into CASSRIPTGELFF. The chain recombines TRBV9 with TRBJ2-2; D is unresolved. V lost 5 bases and J 4 bases, leaving 9 bases between the germline ends. CDR3 length: 13 amino acids. The V gene's germline CDR1 is SGDLS and CDR2 YYNGEE.

This clone was seen once. The V call is TRBV7-2, the J call TRBJ2-5, with unresolved D. Trimming left V 5 bases short and J 7 bases short, with 23 bases between. Per the germline V gene, CDR1 is SGHTA and CDR2 is FQGNSA. The CDR3 has 16 amino acids. The CDR3 here is CASSPSSTAFPRTQYF. CDR3 DNA sequence: TGTGCCAGCAGCCCCTCCTCAACTGCGTTCCCCAGGACCCAGTACTTC.

The chain joins TRBV6-5 to TRBJ2-7, with no clear D. This CDR3 spans 15 amino acids. CDR1 is MNHEY and CDR2 is SVGAGI in the germline V gene. V was clipped by 4 bases and J by 6 bases, with 19 bases between them. CDR3 coding DNA: TGTGCCAGCAGTTTAGGCCAGCCCCTCGGATCCGAGCAGTACTTC. This sequence encodes CASSLGQPLGSEQYF.

This clone was detected once. The V call is TRBV27, the J call TRBJ1-2, with 7 positions matching TRBD1. This CDR3 is 14 amino acids long. The germline gives CDR1 MNHEY, CDR2 SMNVEV (reference sequence). The V and J ends lost 6 bases and 7 bases, in that order; junction bases with no gene match: 11. CDR3 residues: CASRTGQSYGGYTF. For the CDR3, the DNA is TGTGCCAGCAGGACAGGGCAGAGTTACGGTGGCTACACCTTC.

V usage is TRBV19 and J usage is TRBJ1-5; 8 bases align to TRBD1. The trim removed 3 bases at V and 3 bases at J, leaving 7 bases unmatched. The length of the CDR3 is 16 residues. Germline assignment: CDR1 LNHDA and CDR2 SQIVND (reference sequence). The CDR3 loop is CASSMSQGAVNQPQHF. In nucleotides, the CDR3 is TGTGCCAGTAGTATGTCTCAGGGGGCGGTCAATCAGCCCCAGCATTTT.

This rearrangement joins TRBV7-3 to TRBJ2-7, with D tentatively TRBD1 or TRBD2 (5 bases each). The CDR3 extends over 13 amino acids. Germline V gene lookup returns CDR1 SGHTA and CDR2 FQGTGA. V dropped 2 bases and J dropped 4 bases, with 9 bases sitting between them. The CDR3 protein is CASSLRWGYEQYF. The CDR3 DNA sequence: TGTGCCAGCAGCTTACGATGGGGGTACGAGCAGTACTTC.

This chain links TRBV18 with TRBJ2-5; D gene ambiguous. The germline gives CDR1 KGHSH, CDR2 LQKENI. The ends were cut back, 3 bases at V and 2 bases at J, with 7 bases in the middle. This CDR3 is built from 13 residues. The CDR3 nucleotides read TGTGCCAGCTCACCGGGCAGACAAGAGACCCAGTACTTC. Amino acids: CASSPGRQETQYF.

This clone was found a few times. The chain joins TRBV27 to TRBJ2-5; 7 bases are shared with TRBD1. The CDR3 length is 18 residues. CDR1 is MNHEY and CDR2 is SMNVEV in the germline V gene (reference sequence). V dropped 5 bases and J dropped 7; count of bases not matched to a gene: 22. The CDR3 region has the DNA TGTGCCAGCAGTCCGAAAACATGGGGACAGACAGCGTCTTTGACCCAGTACTTC. Protein sequence: CASSPKTWGQTASLTQYF.

The chain links TRBV6-5 to TRBJ1-2, with TRBD1 matching 10 bases. The germline gives CDR1 MNHEY, CDR2 SVGAGI. CDR3 length equals 14 residues. V lost 7 bases and J lost 8; bases outside the gene matches: 10. The CDR3, as DNA: TGTGCCAGCATCCTAGAGGGGACAGGGGACGGCTACACCTTC. Protein: CASILEGTGDGYTF.